What follows describes a single TCR beta chain. Its antigen is still unknown. Within one base of it there is no much larger clone, and no base qualities were kept. The cohort comprised some 730 healthy bone marrow donors. Cohort members were all nominally healthy when sampled, although unrecorded immune exposures were likely present. The donor was CMV seronegative and belonged to the group of several hundred seronegative cohort members. A peripheral blood sample was provided by each donor, and peripheral blood mononuclear cells were used for TCR beta sequencing. Genomic DNA was extracted from the blood cell samples with the Qiagen DNeasy Blood Extraction Kit. The CDR3 holds 15 amino acids from the cysteine to the phenylalanine. Kept here is only the CDR3 DNA, which spans 45 bases and is read in frame from base 1. Cut back by 0 bases and 10 bases, the V and J ends lie 13 bases apart. Taken from the germline V gene, the CDR1 and CDR2 loops are MGHRA and YSYEKL.

Library creation used the immunoSEQ multiplex PCR assay. The multiplex PCR relied on a mix of 60 forward primers for TCR Vbeta segments and 13 reverse primers for TCR Jbeta segments. Amplification of the CDR3 region of rearranged TCR beta genes was performed with a multiplex PCR assay on genomic DNA. On the Illumina HiSeq System, the amplified TCR beta libraries were sequenced as 87-base-pair reads. On the study's bioinformatics: A later analysis tallied 70 million to 100 million unique TCR beta chains across the 600 to 700 repertoires, and approximately 12 million of those chains were shared by two or more donors. Raw reads were error-corrected and collapsed into unique sequences by a nearest-neighbor algorithm in which closely related sequences were merged to remove PCR and sequencing errors. Alignment of CDR3 sequences to IMGT reference sequences was used to assign V, D and J gene segments. Each retained sequence needed at least a six-nucleotide match to both a V gene segment and a J gene segment. Rearrangements were called productive when the CDR3 lacked stop codons and stayed in frame with V and J; all others were non-productive. Following IMGT convention, CDR3 was defined as the stretch from the second conserved V-encoded cysteine to the conserved J-encoded phenylalanine. In an earlier analysis of 500 to 650 of the donors, sequences lacking an unambiguous match to a single V gene segment were excluded. An earlier analysis of 587 of the donors classified V segments as functional when productive rearrangements were above 56.7% and as segregating when the standard deviation between donors was above 5%. A statistical classification framework was developed to diagnose cytomegalovirus status using the catalog of TCR beta chain sequences. A later analysis assigned V and J genes by comparing TCR nucleotide sequences with IMGT/GENE-DB human TR gene sequences. The TCRdist pipeline was used in a later analysis to assign CDR3 sequences and most-parsimonious VDJ recombination scenarios. A later analysis defined each TCR beta chain by its CDR3 amino acid sequence plus V-gene family, and excluded reads lacking a unique V-gene family. In a later analysis, a few hundred highly shared, low-generation-probability nucleotide sequences were removed to address suspected cross-contamination and a sequencing artifact. In a later analysis, a clonal expansion index for each public chain was calculated from normalized within-repertoire ranks of inferred template counts. In a later analysis, generation probabilities were computed with a VDJ recombination model fitted to out-of-frame rearrangements, and the resulting probabilities were checked against IGoR. Hypergeometric tests were used in a later analysis to score TCR-TCR, TCR-HLA and TCR-CMV co-occurrence, with a repertoire-size bias correction applied to the TCR pairs. In a later analysis, false discovery rates were estimated by permuting HLA or CMV assignments 20 times. In a later analysis, co-occurring TCRs were grouped using DBSCAN, and TCRdist sequence similarity was added for clustering within HLA-allele-positive subsets. Repertoires with fewer than 30,000 or more than 120,000 public chains were left out of co-occurrence clustering, as were four to six repertoires with anomalous nucleotide sharing. Held by TCRdb, this immuneACCESS table contains in-frame sequences only and omits some clones. Under half of the omission traces to an unresolved V gene where checked; the cause of the rest is unknown. That table gives V, J and clone size, and the DNA gave D and trimming. The table for this sample lists 130,000 or so clones; around 77% of them were counted only once. The ten largest clones capture approximately 0.9% of the sample.

The data are from a study of cytomegalovirus exposure and HLA in healthy donors (dated by TCRdb to about 2017). With respect to the entire study: According to an earlier analysis of 587 of the donors, about 179 million T cells yielded roughly 100 million unique TCR beta sequences and approximately 300 Gb of sequence data. To study patterns of TCR occurrence, a later analysis re-analyzed previously published TCR beta repertoires from 650 to 750 donors and added high-resolution HLA genotyping. About 300 gigabases of sequencing data and tens of millions of unique TCR sequences were included in an early release covering several hundred HLA-typed donors. To predict cytomegalovirus infection status, the study brought together high-throughput TCR immunosequencing, statistical association of individual TCRs with disease status, and machine learning. Across 398 genotyped donors of the cohort, an average of roughly 230,000 unique TCR beta nucleotide sequences per donor were sequenced, and around 19% of those sequences were non-productive. Donor age, sex, ethnicity and CMV serostatus were compiled together with the repertoire data. A separate validation cohort of approximately 120 different subjects was used in addition to the roughly 620-subject first cohort. Both class I and class II loci were covered by HLA typing, at four-digit resolution. The number of typed donors differed by locus: about 620-630 for A, B, C, DRB1 and DQB1; 500 to 550 for DQA1; 606 for DPA1; and about 470 for DPB1. The study was designed to test whether signatures of past pathogen exposure could be identified by cataloging public T cell receptors. To decide whether each TCR beta V gene segment behaved as functional or pseudogenic, an earlier analysis of fewer than 750 of the donors relied on high-throughput TCR beta sequencing. The study used immunosequencing to profile the T cell repertoires of about 670 subjects and linked those repertoires to cytomegalovirus serostatus. A few DR-DQ haplotypes were handled as single units for association and clustering because linkage in the cohort was strong. Genome-wide SNP genotypes for about 60% of the roughly 670 donors were used in a later genetic analysis, which treated that subset as a discovery cohort. Every discovery cohort repertoire had been produced on one sequencing platform. Rather than using new phenotypic data, the later analysis identified candidate immune exposures from TCR beta sequences and from how often those sequences occurred across donors. The genetic ancestry cluster associated with self-reported Caucasian donors included 80% to 90% of the roughly 360 genotyped donors.

Summary of the overall study and its limitations: According to a later genetic analysis, donors in an Asian-associated ancestry cluster had fewer N-insertions in productive TCRs than the approximately 650-donor mean. The cohort was sequenced for TCR beta chains only, and without alpha or paired-chain data the features that could be detected were limited. An earlier analysis of around 540 of the donors showed that most TCR beta V segments appeared in productive rearrangements either about 90% or about 30% of the time, which broadly matched IMGT annotations. The presence/absence analyses assumed that sequencing depth was roughly uniform across donors, and that assumption may not be true. A few of the identified cytomegalovirus-associated TCR beta chains were confirmed in vitro to be specific for cytomegalovirus antigens. For the cohort, immune exposure information was limited to CMV serostatus. A further reported finding was that TCR beta sequences accurately predicted the HLA-A and HLA-B alleles for most subjects in the first cohort. A cluster of highly shared sequence variants was judged likely to be a technical artifact of the sequencing pipeline. According to a later analysis, TCR association rates differed among HLA loci, with DRB1 alleles showing the most associated TCRs and HLA-C alleles showing the fewest. Most TCR sequences were observed very rarely across donors, whereas some public TCRs were present in many individuals. Because counts were too low, seventeen rarely observed V segments, including chromosome 9 orphons, were left out of the earlier analysis of some 600 of the donors. Some IMGT-functional V segments, including TRBV6-2 and TRBV6-3, could not be told apart with the 87-base-pair reads, so those segments were excluded. In a later genetic analysis, a missense DCLRE1C variant was associated with V-gene and J-gene trimming of TCR beta chains, and the association was replicated in an independent cohort. Several of the top co-occurrence clusters appeared to be linked to parvovirus B19, influenza, CMV and Epstein-Barr virus, according to a later analysis. The authors suggested that the approach could potentially be generalized to other disease states and immunological phenotypes. Assigning TCR associations to individual alleles was difficult when HLA alleles, especially DR and DQ, strongly co-occurred. In a later analysis, over 15,000 TCR beta sequences were associated with specific HLA alleles at a false discovery rate of 0.05. Correlated functional status among segregating V segments might be attributable to linkage disequilibrium, but an unknown experimental factor could not be ruled out. Because HLA typing was missing for some donors at each locus, association tests included only the typed subset. The study gave a list of over 150 TCR beta chains associated with cytomegalovirus. According to a later analysis, most CMV-associated TCR beta chains appeared to be HLA-restricted, and the HLA associations seemed to be driven largely by CMV exposure. A later analysis found that HLA-associated TCR beta chains were more clonally expanded and had lower generation probabilities than equally common non-associated chains. In both the original and validation cohorts, the classifier was reported to diagnose cytomegalovirus status with high specificity and sensitivity.

Sequenced: PBMCs. This TCR derives from a woman between 55 and 75 years old in good health and CMV-seronegative. The chain links TRBV4-1 with TRBJ1-6, with TRBD1 perhaps the D gene, on 5 matching bases. The CDR3 protein sequence reads: CASSQEGDSYSPLHF. The DNA reads TGCGCCAGCAGCCAAGAAGGAGACAGTTACTCACCCCTCCACTTT.